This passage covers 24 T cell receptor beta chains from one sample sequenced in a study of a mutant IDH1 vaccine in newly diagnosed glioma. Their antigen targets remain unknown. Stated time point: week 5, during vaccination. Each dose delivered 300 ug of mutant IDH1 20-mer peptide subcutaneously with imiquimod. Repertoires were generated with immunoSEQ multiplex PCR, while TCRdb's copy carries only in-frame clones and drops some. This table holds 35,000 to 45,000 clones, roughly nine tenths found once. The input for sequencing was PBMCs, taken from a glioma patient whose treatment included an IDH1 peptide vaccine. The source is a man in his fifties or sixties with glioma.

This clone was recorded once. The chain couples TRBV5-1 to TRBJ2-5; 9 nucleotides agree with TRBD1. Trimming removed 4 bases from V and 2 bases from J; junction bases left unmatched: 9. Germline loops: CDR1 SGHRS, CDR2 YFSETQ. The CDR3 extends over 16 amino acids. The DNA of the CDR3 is TGCGCCAGCAGCCCCCGGGACAGGGCCAGACAAGAGACCCAGTACTTC. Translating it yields CASSPRDRARQETQYF.

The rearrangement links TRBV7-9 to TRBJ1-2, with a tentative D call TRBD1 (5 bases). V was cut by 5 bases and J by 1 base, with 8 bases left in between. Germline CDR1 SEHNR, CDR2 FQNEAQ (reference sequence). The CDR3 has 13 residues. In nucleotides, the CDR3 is TGTGCCAGCAGCGCTGACAGTAACTATGGCTACACCTTC. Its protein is CASSADSNYGYTF.

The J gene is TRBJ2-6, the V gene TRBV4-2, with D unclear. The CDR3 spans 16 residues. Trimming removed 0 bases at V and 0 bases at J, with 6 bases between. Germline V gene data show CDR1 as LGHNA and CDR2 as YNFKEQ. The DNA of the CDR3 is TGTGCCAGCAGCCAAGAGGGCGGCTCTGGGGCCAACGTCCTGACTTTC. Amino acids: CASSQEGGSGANVLTF.

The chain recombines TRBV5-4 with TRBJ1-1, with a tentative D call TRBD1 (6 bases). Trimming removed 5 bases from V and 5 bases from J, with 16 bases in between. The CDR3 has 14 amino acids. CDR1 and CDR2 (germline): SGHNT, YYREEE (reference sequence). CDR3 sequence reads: CASRRGLRGTEAFF. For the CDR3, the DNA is TGTGCCAGCAGACGGGGACTTAGGGGGACTGAAGCTTTCTTT. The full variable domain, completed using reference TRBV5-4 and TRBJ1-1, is ETGVTQSPTHLIKTRGQQVTLRCSSQSGHNTVSWYQQALGQGPQFIFQYYREEENGRGNFPPRFSGLQFPNYSSELNVNALELDDSALYLCASRRGLRGTEAFFGQGTRLTVV.

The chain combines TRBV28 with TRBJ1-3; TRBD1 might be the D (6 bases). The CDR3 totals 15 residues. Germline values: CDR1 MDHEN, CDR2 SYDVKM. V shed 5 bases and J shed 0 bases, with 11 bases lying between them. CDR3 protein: CASSTGQLSGNTIYF. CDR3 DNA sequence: TGTGCCAGCAGTACAGGGCAGCTCTCTGGAAACACCATATATTTT.

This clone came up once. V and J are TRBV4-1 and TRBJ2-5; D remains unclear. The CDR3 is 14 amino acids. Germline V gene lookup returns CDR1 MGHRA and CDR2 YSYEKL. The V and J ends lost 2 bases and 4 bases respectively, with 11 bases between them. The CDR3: CASSQKDTGETQYF. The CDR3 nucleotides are TGCGCCAGCAGCCAAAAAGACACGGGAGAGACCCAGTACTTC.

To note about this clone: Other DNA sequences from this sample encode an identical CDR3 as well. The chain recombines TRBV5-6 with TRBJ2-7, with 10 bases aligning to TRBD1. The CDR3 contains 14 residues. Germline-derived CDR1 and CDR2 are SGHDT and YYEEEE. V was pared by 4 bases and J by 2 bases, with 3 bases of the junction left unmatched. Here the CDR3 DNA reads TGTGCCAGCAGCCTCGGACAGGGGGCCTACGAGCAGTACTTC. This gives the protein CASSLGQGAYEQYF.

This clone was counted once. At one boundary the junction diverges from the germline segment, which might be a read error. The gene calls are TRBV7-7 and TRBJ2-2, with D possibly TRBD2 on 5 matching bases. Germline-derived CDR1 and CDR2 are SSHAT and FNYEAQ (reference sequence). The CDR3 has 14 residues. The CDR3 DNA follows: TGTGCTAGCAGCTTAGCGACGAACACCGGGGAGCTGTTTTTT. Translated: CASSLATNTGELFF.

The DNA of the CDR3 is TGTGCCAGCAGCTTGGCCCACCCTGACACGGCGCAGTTCTTC. Its protein product is CASSLAHPDTAQFF. The V gene is TRBV5-6, the J gene TRBJ2-1; no firm D call. Germline CDR1 SGHDT, CDR2 YYEEEE. The V end was cut by 0 bases, the J end by 12 bases, with 16 bases between. The CDR3 covers 14 residues.

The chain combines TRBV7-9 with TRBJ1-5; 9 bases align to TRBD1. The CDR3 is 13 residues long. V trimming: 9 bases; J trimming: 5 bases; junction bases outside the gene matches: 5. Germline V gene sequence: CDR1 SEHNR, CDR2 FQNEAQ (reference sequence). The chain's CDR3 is CARVGQGDQPQHF. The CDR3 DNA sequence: TGTGCCAGAGTGGGACAGGGTGATCAGCCCCAGCATTTT.

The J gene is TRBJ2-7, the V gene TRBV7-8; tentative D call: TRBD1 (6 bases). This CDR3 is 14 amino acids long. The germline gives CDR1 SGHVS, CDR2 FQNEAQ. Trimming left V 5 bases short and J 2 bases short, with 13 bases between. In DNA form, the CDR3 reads TGTGCCAGCAGCCCACAGGGAATCCCCTACGAGCAGTACTTC. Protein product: CASSPQGIPYEQYF.

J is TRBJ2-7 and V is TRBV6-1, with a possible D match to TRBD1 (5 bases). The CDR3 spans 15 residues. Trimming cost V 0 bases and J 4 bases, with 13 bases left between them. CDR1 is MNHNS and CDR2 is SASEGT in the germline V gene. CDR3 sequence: CASSEAFGAPYEQYF. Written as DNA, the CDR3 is TGTGCCAGCAGTGAAGCGTTTGGGGCACCTTACGAGCAGTACTTC.

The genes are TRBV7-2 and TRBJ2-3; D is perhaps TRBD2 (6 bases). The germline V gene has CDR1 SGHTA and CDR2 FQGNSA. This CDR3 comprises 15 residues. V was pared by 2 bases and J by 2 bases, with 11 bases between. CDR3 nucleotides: TGTGCCAGCAGCTTATTTGGGACTTCCACAGATACGCAGTATTTT. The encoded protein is CASSLFGTSTDTQYF. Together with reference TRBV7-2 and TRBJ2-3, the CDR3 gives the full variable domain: GAGVSQSPSNKVTEKGKDVELRCDPISGHTALYWYRQSLGQGLEFLIYFQGNSAPDKSGLPSDRFSAERTGGSVSTLTIQRTQQEDSAVYLCASSLFGTSTDTQYFGPGTRLTVL.

The CDR3 loop reads CASSLERWPWGNQPQHF. In DNA, the CDR3 is TGTGCCAGCAGCTTAGAACGGTGGCCCTGGGGCAATCAGCCCCAGCATTTT. The genes are TRBV7-2 and TRBJ1-5, with D unresolved. V gave up 1 base and J gave up 2 bases, with 15 bases separating them. The CDR3 runs to 17 residues. Germline V gene sequence: CDR1 SGHTA, CDR2 FQGNSA.

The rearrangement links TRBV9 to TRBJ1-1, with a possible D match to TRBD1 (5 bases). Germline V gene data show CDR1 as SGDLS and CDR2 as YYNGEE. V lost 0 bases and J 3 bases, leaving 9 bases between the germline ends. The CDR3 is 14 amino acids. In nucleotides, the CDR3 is TGTGCCAGCAGCGTAGTGGAGGGGTACACTGAAGCTTTCTTT. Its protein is CASSVVEGYTEAFF.

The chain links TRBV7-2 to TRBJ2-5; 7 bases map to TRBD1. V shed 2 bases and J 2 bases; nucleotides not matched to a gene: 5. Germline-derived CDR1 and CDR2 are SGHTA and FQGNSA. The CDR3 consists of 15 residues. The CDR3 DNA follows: TGTGCCAGCAGCTTACCACAGGGGTGGCAAGAGACCCAGTACTTC. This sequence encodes CASSLPQGWQETQYF.

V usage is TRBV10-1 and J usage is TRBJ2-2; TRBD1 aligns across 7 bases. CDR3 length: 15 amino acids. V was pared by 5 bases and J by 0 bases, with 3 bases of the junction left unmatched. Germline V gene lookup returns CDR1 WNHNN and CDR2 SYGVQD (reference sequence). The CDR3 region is CASSPGQTNTGELFF. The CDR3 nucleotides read TGCGCCAGCAGTCCGGGACAGACGAACACCGGGGAGCTGTTTTTT.

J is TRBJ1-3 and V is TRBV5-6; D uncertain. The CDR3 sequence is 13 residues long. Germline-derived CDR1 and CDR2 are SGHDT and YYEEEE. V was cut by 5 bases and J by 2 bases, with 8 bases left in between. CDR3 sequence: CASRLKAGNTIYF. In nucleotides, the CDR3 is TGTGCCAGCAGGTTAAAAGCTGGAAACACCATATATTTT. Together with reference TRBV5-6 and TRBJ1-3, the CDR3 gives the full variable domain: DAGVTQSPTHLIKTRGQQVTLRCSPKSGHDTVSWYQQALGQGPQFIFQYYEEEERQRGNFPDRFSGHQFPNYSSELNVNALLLGDSALYLCASRLKAGNTIYFGEGSWLTVV.

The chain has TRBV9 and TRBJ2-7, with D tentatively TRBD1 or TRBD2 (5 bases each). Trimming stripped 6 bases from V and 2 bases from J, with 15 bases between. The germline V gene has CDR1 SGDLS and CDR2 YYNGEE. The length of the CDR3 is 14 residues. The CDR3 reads CASNRDGAPYEQYF. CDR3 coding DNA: TGTGCCAGCAACCGGGACGGAGCGCCCTACGAGCAGTACTTC. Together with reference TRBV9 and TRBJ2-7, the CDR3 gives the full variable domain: DSGVTQTPKHLITATGQRVTLRCSPRSGDLSVYWYQQSLDQGLQFLIQYYNGEERAKGNILERFSAQQFPDLHSELNLSSLELGDSALYFCASNRDGAPYEQYFGPGTRLTVT.

CDR3 coding DNA: TGTGCCAGCAGCTTCGTGGACATAACTGGAAACACCATATATTTT. Protein sequence: CASSFVDITGNTIYF. V usage is TRBV7-9 and J usage is TRBJ1-3; TRBD1 is a possible D gene (5 bases). The V gene lost 3 bases and the J gene lost 2 bases, with 11 bases spanning the gap. The CDR3 spans 15 residues. Germline CDR1 is SEHNR and CDR2 is FQNEAQ (reference sequence). Together with reference TRBV7-9 and TRBJ1-3, the CDR3 gives the full variable domain: DTGVSQNPRHKITKRGQNVTFRCDPISEHNRLYWYRQTLGQGPEFLTYFQNEAQLEKSRLLSDRFSAERPKGSFSTLEIQRTEQGDSAMYLCASSFVDITGNTIYFGEGSWLTVV.

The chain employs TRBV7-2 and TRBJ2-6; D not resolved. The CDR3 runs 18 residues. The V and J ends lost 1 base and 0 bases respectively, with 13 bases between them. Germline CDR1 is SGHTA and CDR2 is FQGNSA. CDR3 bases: TGTGCCAGCAGCTTAGAAAACCTCAGAATCTCTGGGGCCAACGTCCTGACTTTC. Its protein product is CASSLENLRISGANVLTF.

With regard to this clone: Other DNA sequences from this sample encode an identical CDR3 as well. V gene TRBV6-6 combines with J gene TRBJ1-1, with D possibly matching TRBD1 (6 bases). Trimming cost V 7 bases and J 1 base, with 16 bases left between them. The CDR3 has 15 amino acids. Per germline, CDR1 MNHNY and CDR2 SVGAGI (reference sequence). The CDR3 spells CASIHGGRGNTEAFF. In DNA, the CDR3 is TGTGCCAGCATCCACGGGGGCAGGGGGAACACTGAAGCTTTCTTT.

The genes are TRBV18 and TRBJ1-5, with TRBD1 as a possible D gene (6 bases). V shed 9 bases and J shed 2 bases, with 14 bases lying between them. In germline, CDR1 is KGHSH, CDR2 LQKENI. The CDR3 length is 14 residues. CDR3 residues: CASQQGEGNQPQHF. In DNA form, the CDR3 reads TGTGCCAGTCAACAGGGTGAGGGCAATCAGCCCCAGCATTTT.

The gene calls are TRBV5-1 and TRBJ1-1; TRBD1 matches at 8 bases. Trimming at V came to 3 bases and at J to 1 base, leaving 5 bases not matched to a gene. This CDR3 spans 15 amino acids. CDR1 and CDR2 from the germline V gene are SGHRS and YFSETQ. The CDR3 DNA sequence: TGCGCCAGCAGCTCTCAGGGGGCACCGAACACTGAAGCTTTCTTT. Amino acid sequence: CASSSQGAPNTEAFF.